This T cell receptor (beta chain) emerged from a study of T cell responses to AZD1222 COVID-19 vaccine. Study-wide results and limits: Researchers took repertoire samples only after the peak T cell response had come.

Sequencing used immunoSEQ multiplex PCR; TCRdb keeps in-frame clones, though not all of them. The sample shows roughly 140,000 clones, almost 95% of them seen only once. As regards this clone: Its antigen is not known.

CDR1 is MGHRA, CDR2 YSYEKL, per germline. The CDR3 loop spans 16 amino acids. The V end lost 3 bases, the J end lost 5 bases, and 19 bases lay between the germline ends. The chain uses TRBV4-1 and TRBJ2-5, with D uncertain. The specimen was peripheral blood, collected 28 days after the second AZD1222 dose. This TCR came from an adult who received the AZD1222 COVID-19 vaccine. In DNA, the CDR3 is TGCGCCAGCAGCCACGTTAACCCGGCCATACGGGAGACCCAGTACTTC. This translates into CASSHVNPAIRETQYF.